This paragraph covers one T cell receptor (beta chain) sequence. The CDR3 loop spans 16 amino acids. J gave up 4 bases and V 6 bases, and 7 bases lay outside the gene matches. Germline CDR1 reads MDHEN; CDR2 reads SYDVKM. TCRdb used MiXCR to reprocess the RT-PCR reads, holding one entry per CDR3 protein. The sample includes approximately 720,000 distinct CDR3 sequences, approximately 15% of them seen just once. The chain links TRBV28 to TRBJ2-1, with 12 bases identical to TRBD2. Material: memory CD4+ T cells from blood. This sequence was found in a female donor in good health, serving as a healthy control. For the CDR3, the DNA is TGTGCCAGCAGACGGACTAGCGGGGACTCTTACAATGAGCAGTTCTTC. The encoded protein is CASRRTSGDSYNEQFF.